Listed here are 3 T cell receptor beta chains from one sample, sequenced in a study of cytomegalovirus exposure and HLA in healthy donors. 13 Jbeta primers and 60 Vbeta primers were used for the PCR. TCRdb keeps only in-frame clones here, not all; method: immunoSEQ multiplex PCR. The sample's table shows 130,000 or so clones. The sample consisted of PBMCs. The receptors come from a woman aged 40-49 years in good health and CMV-seronegative.

The gene calls are TRBV19 and TRBJ1-1, with 7 positions matching TRBD1. This CDR3 has 14 residues. Germline CDR1 is LNHDA and CDR2 is SQIVND (reference sequence). J gave up 5 bases and V 3 bases, and 6 bases lay outside the gene matches. CDR3 protein: CASSIRQGMTEAFF. CDR3 sequence (DNA): TGTGCCAGTAGTATCAGACAGGGAATGACTGAAGCTTTCTTT.

The chain employs TRBV28 and TRBJ2-7, with 12 nucleotides matching TRBD2. The CDR3 runs 16 residues. The V gene end was trimmed by 3 bases and the J gene end by 4 bases; junction bases not matched to a gene: 7. The germline V gene encodes CDR1 MDHEN and CDR2 SYDVKM. CDR3 sequence: CASSLTSGGIGYEQYF. CDR3 nucleotides: TGTGCCAGCAGTTTGACTAGCGGGGGAATAGGTTACGAGCAGTACTTC. The full variable domain, rest sourced from reference TRBV28 and TRBJ2-7, is DVKVTQSSRYLVKRTGEKVFLECVQDMDHENMFWYRQDPGLGLRLIYFSYDVKMKEKGDIPEGYSVSREKKERFSLILESASTNQTSMYLCASSLTSGGIGYEQYFGPGTRLTVT.

This chain connects TRBV15 to TRBJ2-1, with D possibly being TRBD1 (7 bases). Germline loops: CDR1 LNHNV, CDR2 YYDKDF (reference sequence). The CDR3 contains 15 residues. Trimming removed 1 base at V and 10 bases at J, with 17 bases between. The CDR3 is CATSRGGTAGREQFF. The DNA of the CDR3 is TGTGCCACCAGCAGAGGTGGGACAGCGGGCCGGGAGCAGTTCTTC. Drawing the rest from reference TRBV15 and TRBJ2-1, the complete variable domain is DAMVIQNPRYQVTQFGKPVTLSCSQTLNHNVMYWYQQKSSQAPKLLFHYYDKDFNNEADTPDNFQSRRPNTSFCFLDIRSPGLGDTAMYLCATSRGGTAGREQFFGPGTRLTVL.